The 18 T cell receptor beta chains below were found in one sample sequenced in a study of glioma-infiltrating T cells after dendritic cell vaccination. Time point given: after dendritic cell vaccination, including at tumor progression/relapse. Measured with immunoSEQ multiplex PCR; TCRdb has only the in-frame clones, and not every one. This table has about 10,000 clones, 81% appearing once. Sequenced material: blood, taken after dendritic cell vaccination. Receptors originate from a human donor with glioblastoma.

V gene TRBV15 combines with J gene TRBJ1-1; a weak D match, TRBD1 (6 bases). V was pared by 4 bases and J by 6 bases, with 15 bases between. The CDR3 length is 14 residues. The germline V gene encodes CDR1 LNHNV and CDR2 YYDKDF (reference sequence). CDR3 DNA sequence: TGTGCCACCAGCACGCCGGACAGTGGCTCTGAAGCTTTCTTT. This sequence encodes CATSTPDSGSEAFF.

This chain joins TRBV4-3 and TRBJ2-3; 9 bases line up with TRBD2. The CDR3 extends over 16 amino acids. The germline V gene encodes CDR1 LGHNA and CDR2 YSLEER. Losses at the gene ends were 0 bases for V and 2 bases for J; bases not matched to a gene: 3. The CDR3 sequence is CASSQDLAGATDTQYF. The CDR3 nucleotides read TGCGCCAGCAGCCAAGATTTAGCGGGAGCCACAGATACGCAGTATTTT.

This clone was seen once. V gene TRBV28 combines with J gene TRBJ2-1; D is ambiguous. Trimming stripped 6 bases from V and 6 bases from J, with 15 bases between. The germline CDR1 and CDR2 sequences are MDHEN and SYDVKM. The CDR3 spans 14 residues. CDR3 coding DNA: TGTGCCAGCAGGCCGAGCCGTCCCCCCAATGAGCAGTTCTTC. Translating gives CASRPSRPPNEQFF.

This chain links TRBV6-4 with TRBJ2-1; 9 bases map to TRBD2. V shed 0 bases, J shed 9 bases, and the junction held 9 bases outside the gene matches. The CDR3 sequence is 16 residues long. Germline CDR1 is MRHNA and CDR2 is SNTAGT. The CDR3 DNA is TGTGCCAGCAGTGACTCGGTGGCGGGAGGGCCCTCTGAGCAGTTCTTC. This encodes CASSDSVAGGPSEQFF.

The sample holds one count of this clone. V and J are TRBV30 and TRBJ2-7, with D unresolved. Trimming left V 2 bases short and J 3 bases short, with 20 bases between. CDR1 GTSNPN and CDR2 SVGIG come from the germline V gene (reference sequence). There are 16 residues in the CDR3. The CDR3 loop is CAWSRPFPTIYYEQYF. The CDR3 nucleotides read TGTGCCTGGAGTCGGCCCTTCCCAACTATATACTACGAGCAGTACTTC.

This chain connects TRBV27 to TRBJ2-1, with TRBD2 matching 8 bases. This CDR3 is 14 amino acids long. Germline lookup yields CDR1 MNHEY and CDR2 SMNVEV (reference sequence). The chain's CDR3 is CASRGRYTYNEQFF. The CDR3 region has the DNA TGTGCTTCGCGCGGGAGGTATACCTACAATGAGCAGTTCTTC.

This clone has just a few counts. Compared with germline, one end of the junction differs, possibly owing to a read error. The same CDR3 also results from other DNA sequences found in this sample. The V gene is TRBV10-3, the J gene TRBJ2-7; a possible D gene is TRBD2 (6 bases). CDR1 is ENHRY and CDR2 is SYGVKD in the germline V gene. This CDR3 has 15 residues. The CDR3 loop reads CASSEYAGPSYEQYF. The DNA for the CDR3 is TGCGCCAGCAGTGAGTACGCGGGACCCTCCTACGAGCAGTACTTC.

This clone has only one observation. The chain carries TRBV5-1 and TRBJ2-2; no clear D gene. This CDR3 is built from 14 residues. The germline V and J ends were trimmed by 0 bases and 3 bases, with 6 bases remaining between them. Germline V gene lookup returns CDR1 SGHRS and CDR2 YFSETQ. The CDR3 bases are TGCGCCAGCAGCTTGGATCCTTACACCGGGGAGCTGTTTTTT. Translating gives CASSLDPYTGELFF.

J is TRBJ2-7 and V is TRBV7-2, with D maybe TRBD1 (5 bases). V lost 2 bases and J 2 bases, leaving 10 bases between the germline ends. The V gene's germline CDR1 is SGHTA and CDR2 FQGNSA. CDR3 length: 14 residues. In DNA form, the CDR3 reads TGTGCCAGCAGCTTATCCAGGGTCCCCTACGAGCAGTACTTC. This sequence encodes CASSLSRVPYEQYF.

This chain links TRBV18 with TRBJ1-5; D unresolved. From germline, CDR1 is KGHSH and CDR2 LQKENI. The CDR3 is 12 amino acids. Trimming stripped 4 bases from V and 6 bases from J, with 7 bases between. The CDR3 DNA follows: TGTGCCAGCTCACAGACGGGTCAGCCCCAGCATTTT. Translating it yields CASSQTGQPQHF.

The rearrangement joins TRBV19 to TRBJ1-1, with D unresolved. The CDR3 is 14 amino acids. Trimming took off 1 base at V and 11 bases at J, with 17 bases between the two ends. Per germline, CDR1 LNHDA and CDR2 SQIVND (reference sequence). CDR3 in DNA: TGTGCCAGTAGTATAGTGGGGAGAGATGACGAGGCTTTCTTT. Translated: CASSIVGRDDEAFF.

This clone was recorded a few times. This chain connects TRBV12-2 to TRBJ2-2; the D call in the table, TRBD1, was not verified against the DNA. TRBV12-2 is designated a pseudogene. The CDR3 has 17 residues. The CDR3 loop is CASRRWLGHQNTGELFF. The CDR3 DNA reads TGTGCAAGTCGCCGCTGGCTGGGACACCAGAACACCGGGGAGCTGTTTTTT.

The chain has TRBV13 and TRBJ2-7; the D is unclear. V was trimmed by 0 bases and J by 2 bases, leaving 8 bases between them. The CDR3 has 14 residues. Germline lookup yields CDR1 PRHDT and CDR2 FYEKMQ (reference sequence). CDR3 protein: CASSLGPDTYEQYF. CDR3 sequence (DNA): TGTGCCAGCAGCTTAGGGCCTGACACCTACGAGCAGTACTTC.

The CDR3 coding sequence is TGCAGCGTTTGGGGCCAGTTGGGCTACACCTTC. Translated: CSVWGQLGYTF. The chain couples TRBV29-1 to TRBJ1-2; TRBD1 is a possible D gene (5 bases). CDR1 is SQVTM, CDR2 ANQGSEA, per germline. The CDR3 loop spans 11 amino acids. V dropped 5 bases and J dropped 8 bases, with 12 bases sitting between them.

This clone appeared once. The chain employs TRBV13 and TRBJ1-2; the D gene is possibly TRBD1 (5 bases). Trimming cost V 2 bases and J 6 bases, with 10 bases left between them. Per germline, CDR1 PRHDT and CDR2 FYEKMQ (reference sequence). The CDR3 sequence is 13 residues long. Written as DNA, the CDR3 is TGTGCCAGCAGCTTACAGGGTACGGATGGCTACACCTTC. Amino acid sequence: CASSLQGTDGYTF.

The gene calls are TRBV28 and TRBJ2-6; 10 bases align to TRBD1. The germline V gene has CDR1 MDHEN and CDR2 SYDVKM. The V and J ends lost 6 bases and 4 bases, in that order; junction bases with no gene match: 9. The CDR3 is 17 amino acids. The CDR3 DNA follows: TGTGCCAGCAGCTACCGGACAGGGGGGGCCGGGGCCAACGTCCTGACTTTC. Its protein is CASSYRTGGAGANVLTF.

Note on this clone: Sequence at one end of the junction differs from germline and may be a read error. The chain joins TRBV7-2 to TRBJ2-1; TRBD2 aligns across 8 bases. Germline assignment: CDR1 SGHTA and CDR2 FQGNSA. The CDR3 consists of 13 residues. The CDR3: CASSRTSYHEQFF. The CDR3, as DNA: TGTGCCAGCTCTAGGACTAGCTACCATGAGCAGTTCTTC.

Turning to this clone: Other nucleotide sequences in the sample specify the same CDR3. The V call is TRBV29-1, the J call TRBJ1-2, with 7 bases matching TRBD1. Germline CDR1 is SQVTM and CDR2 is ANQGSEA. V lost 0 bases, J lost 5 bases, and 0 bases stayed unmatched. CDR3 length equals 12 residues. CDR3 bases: TGCAGCGTTGAAGACAGGGGGTATGGCTACACCTTC. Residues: CSVEDRGYGYTF.